The 24 T cell receptor beta chains below come from one sample, sequenced in a study of cytomegalovirus exposure and HLA in healthy donors. The PCR had 60 Vbeta and 13 Jbeta primers. The repertoire was sequenced with immunoSEQ multiplex PCR; TCRdb's copy has only in-frame clones and lacks some. The sample has some 200,000 clones; around 85% are singletons. Sequencing was performed on PBMCs. These receptors were collected from a man between 35 and 55 years old in good health and CMV-seropositive.

V is TRBV11-2 and J is TRBJ1-4; 8 nucleotides align to TRBD1. The trim removed 4 bases at V and 6 bases at J, leaving 13 bases unmatched. Germline lookup yields CDR1 SGHAT and CDR2 FQNNGV. The CDR3 runs 17 residues. CDR3 protein: CASSSLRTGIDYEKLFF. The CDR3 coding sequence is TGTGCCAGCAGCTCCCTCCGGACAGGGATCGATTATGAAAAACTGTTTTTT.

V and J are TRBV20-1 and TRBJ1-1; D is ambiguous. The CDR3 sequence is 11 residues long. Trimming pared 1 base from V and 8 bases from J, leaving 8 bases between. Germline values: CDR1 DFQATT, CDR2 SNEGSKA (reference sequence). CDR3 protein: CSARVGREAFF. The CDR3 region has the DNA TGCAGTGCTAGAGTGGGGAGGGAAGCTTTCTTT.

The table lists this clone with a few counts. The chain uses TRBV28 and TRBJ1-3, with D possibly being TRBD1 (6 bases). Germline V gives CDR1 MDHEN, CDR2 SYDVKM. This CDR3 spans 15 amino acids. V gave up 5 bases and J gave up 1 base, with 12 bases separating them. CDR3 nucleotide sequence: TGTGCCAGCAGTCCAGGGGATATTTCTGGAAACACCATATATTTT. This codes for CASSPGDISGNTIYF.

This rearrangement joins TRBV6-1 to TRBJ1-5; 10 bases are shared with TRBD1. V lost 3 bases and J lost 3; bases outside the gene matches: 17. The CDR3 has 20 amino acids. The V gene's germline CDR1 is MNHNS and CDR2 SASEGT. CDR3 DNA sequence: TGTGCCAGCAGTGACCATCGTCGTTTGGACAGGGGGATGGTCAATCAGCCCCAGCATTTT. Its translation: CASSDHRRLDRGMVNQPQHF.

This clone came up once. The genes are TRBV19 and TRBJ1-5, with no clear D. CDR3 length equals 13 residues. The germline V and J ends were trimmed by 3 bases and 7 bases, with 10 bases remaining between them. Germline assignment: CDR1 LNHDA and CDR2 SQIVND (reference sequence). The CDR3 DNA follows: TGTGCCAGTAGTATTGGGCCAGCACAGCCCCAGCATTTT. Protein product: CASSIGPAQPQHF.

The chain links TRBV7-2 to TRBJ1-2, with D perhaps matching TRBD1 (6 bases). Germline CDR1 SGHTA, CDR2 FQGNSA. Trimming removed 7 bases at V and 4 bases at J, with 22 bases between. The CDR3 totals 16 residues. CDR3 sequence (DNA): TGTGCCAGCACCCCCCCTGCGAGGGGGGGGACCTATGGCTACACCTTC. Its protein product is CASTPPARGGTYGYTF.

V is TRBV7-9 and J is TRBJ1-5; D is perhaps TRBD1 (6 bases). V shed 5 bases and J shed 3 bases, with 11 bases lying between them. Per germline, CDR1 SEHNR and CDR2 FQNEAQ (reference sequence). This CDR3 has 14 amino acids. CDR3 loop: CASSPQGHNQPQHF. CDR3 DNA sequence: TGTGCCAGCAGCCCGCAGGGACACAATCAGCCCCAGCATTTT.

The chain uses TRBV5-4 and TRBJ2-7; 9 bases are a match to TRBD2. This CDR3 region has 14 residues. Germline loops: CDR1 SGHNT, CDR2 YYREEE (reference sequence). Trimming removed 4 bases from V and 2 bases from J; junction bases left unmatched: 4. CDR3: CASSMAGGTYEQYF. The CDR3 region has the DNA TGTGCCAGCAGCATGGCGGGGGGGACCTACGAGCAGTACTTC.

As regards this clone: One end of the junction fails to match germline, which may point to a read error. The chain combines TRBV7-7 with TRBJ2-1; 9 bases agree with TRBD2. The CDR3 sequence is 18 residues long. The V gene's germline CDR1 is SSHAT and CDR2 FNYEAQ (reference sequence). CDR3 amino acids: CASSLFPPSSGAYNEQFF. The CDR3 DNA reads as TGTGCTAGCAGCTTATTTCCGCCTTCTAGCGGGGCCTACAATGAGCAGTTCTTC. Filled out from reference TRBV7-7 and TRBJ2-1, the complete variable domain reads GAGVSQSPRYKVTKRGQDVTLRCDPISSHATLYWYQQALGQGPEFLTYFNYEAQPDKSGLPSDRFSAERPEGSISTLTIQRTEQRDSAMYRCASSLFPPSSGAYNEQFFGPGTRLTVL.

The V call is TRBV18, the J call TRBJ2-7; 7 nucleotides agree with TRBD1. The V gene's germline CDR1 is KGHSH and CDR2 LQKENI. There are 16 residues in the CDR3. The ends lost 4 bases at V and 3 bases at J; junction bases unmatched: 12. The CDR3 nucleotides read TGTGCCAGCTCACTAAAAAGGGGGCAGGACCACTACGAGCAGTACTTC. Its protein is CASSLKRGQDHYEQYF.

Notes on this clone: The identical CDR3 is also encoded by other nucleotide sequences in the sample. The CDR3 DNA reads TGCGCCAGCAGCCTGGACAGGGGAACAGATACGCAGTATTTT. As protein: CASSLDRGTDTQYF. This chain joins TRBV5-1 and TRBJ2-3; TRBD1 matches at 9 bases. This CDR3 comprises 14 residues. Germline V gene lookup returns CDR1 SGHRS and CDR2 YFSETQ. With 4 bases clipped from V and 3 bases from J, the junction kept 3 bases outside the gene matches.

V usage is TRBV4-1 and J usage is TRBJ2-7, with a possible D match to TRBD1 (5 bases). The CDR3 consists of 15 residues. The V gene's germline CDR1 is MGHRA and CDR2 YSYEKL. The ends were cut back, 3 bases at V and 1 base at J, with 13 bases in the middle. The CDR3, as DNA: TGCGCCAGCAGCCATTTCCACCCAGGGTCCTACGAGCAGTACTTC. The encoded protein is CASSHFHPGSYEQYF.

This chain connects TRBV27 to TRBJ2-7; 9 bases line up with TRBD1. The CDR3 has 15 amino acids. CDR1 MNHEY and CDR2 SMNVEV come from the germline V gene (reference sequence). With 6 bases clipped from V and 6 bases from J, the junction kept 12 bases outside the gene matches. In DNA form, the CDR3 reads TGTGCCAGCAGGAAGCCGGGACAGGGTTTTGGCGAGCAGTACTTC. The encoded protein is CASRKPGQGFGEQYF.

This clone was found once. The chain employs TRBV5-4 and TRBJ2-5; D possibly corresponds to TRBD1 (6 bases). In germline, CDR1 is SGHNT, CDR2 YYREEE (reference sequence). Trimming pared 0 bases from V and 0 bases from J, leaving 12 bases between. CDR3 size: 16 residues. CDR3 amino acids: CASSLEGVRDQETQYF. In DNA, the CDR3 is TGTGCCAGCAGCTTGGAGGGGGTAAGGGACCAAGAGACCCAGTACTTC.

Note on this clone: This sample includes further DNA sequences coding for the same CDR3. V usage is TRBV30 and J usage is TRBJ1-5; D not certain. Trimming took 0 bases from V and 2 from J, leaving 5 bases between them. Germline CDR1 GTSNPN, CDR2 SVGIG (reference sequence). The CDR3 totals 13 residues. CDR3 protein: CAWSVRGNQPQHF. The CDR3 DNA follows: TGTGCCTGGAGTGTACGGGGCAATCAGCCCCAGCATTTT.

The count of this clone is one. The chain carries TRBV5-1 and TRBJ2-6, with D unclear. V lost 5 bases, J lost 0 bases, and 12 bases lay in between. CDR1 SGHRS and CDR2 YFSETQ come from the germline V gene. The CDR3 length is 16 residues. The CDR3 region is CASRPPTISGANVLTF. DNA for the CDR3: TGCGCCAGCAGGCCTCCTACCATCTCTGGGGCCAACGTCCTGACTTTC.

This clone was observed a few times. V is TRBV30 and J is TRBJ1-1; D unclear. Trimming removed 1 base from V and 6 bases from J, with 9 bases in between. Germline V lookup: CDR1 GTSNPN, CDR2 SVGIG (reference sequence). This CDR3 spans 12 amino acids. CDR3 in amino acids: CAWSAGEPEAFF. CDR3 bases: TGTGCCTGGAGTGCCGGTGAACCTGAAGCTTTCTTT.

This clone was counted once. J is TRBJ2-2 and V is TRBV6-1; 8 bases agree with TRBD2. CDR1 and CDR2 (germline): MNHNS, SASEGT. V trimming: 6 bases; J trimming: 6 bases; junction bases outside the gene matches: 3. The CDR3 spans 13 residues. CDR3 protein: CASSRGGPGELFF. The CDR3 nucleotides read TGTGCCAGCAGCCGGGGGGGCCCCGGGGAGCTGTTTTTT.

Regarding this clone: Other DNA sequences in the sample encode the same CDR3. The V gene is TRBV18, the J gene TRBJ2-1, with 8 nucleotides matching TRBD2. CDR1 and CDR2 (germline): KGHSH, LQKENI. Trimming removed 3 bases from V and 3 bases from J; junction bases left unmatched: 4. This CDR3 contains 15 residues. CDR3 nucleotide sequence: TGTGCCAGCTCACCGAGCGGGGGCCTCTACAATGAGCAGTTCTTC. Amino acids: CASSPSGGLYNEQFF.

This clone was counted between two and nine times. This chain links TRBV11-2 with TRBJ1-2; weak D call: TRBD1 (6 bases). Trimming removed 5 bases at V and 3 bases at J, with 16 bases between. Per the germline V gene, CDR1 is SGHAT and CDR2 is FQNNGV. The CDR3 has 15 amino acids. CDR3 nucleotides: TGTGCCAGCAGCCCCCTTCGGGGGGCGGACTATGGCTACACCTTC. Amino acids: CASSPLRGADYGYTF. The full variable domain, completed using reference TRBV11-2 and TRBJ1-2, is EAGVAQSPRYKIIEKRQSVAFWCNPISGHATLYWYQQILGQGPKLLIQFQNNGVVDDSQLPKDRFSAERLKGVDSTLKIQPAKLEDSAVYLCASSPLRGADYGYTFGSGTRLTVV.

V and J are TRBV15 and TRBJ2-7; D is undetermined. V was cut by 1 base and J by 0 bases, with 16 bases left in between. The CDR3 spans 17 residues. Germline lookup yields CDR1 LNHNV and CDR2 YYDKDF (reference sequence). Written as DNA, the CDR3 is TGTGCCACCAGCAGAGTGGAAGCGTATCGGAGCTCCTACGAGCAGTACTTC. Amino acids: CATSRVEAYRSSYEQYF.

This sequence joins TRBV28 and TRBJ2-5; 9 nucleotides align to TRBD1. The V and J ends lost 7 bases and 2 bases, in that order; junction bases with no gene match: 2. Germline V gene data show CDR1 as MDHEN and CDR2 as SYDVKM. The CDR3 runs to 13 residues. The CDR3, as DNA: TGTGCCAGCACCGGACAGGGGCAAGAGACCCAGTACTTC. It encodes CASTGQGQETQYF. The full variable domain, completed using reference TRBV28 and TRBJ2-5, is DVKVTQSSRYLVKRTGEKVFLECVQDMDHENMFWYRQDPGLGLRLIYFSYDVKMKEKGDIPEGYSVSREKKERFSLILESASTNQTSMYLCASTGQGQETQYFGPGTRLLVL.

This chain links TRBV19 with TRBJ2-5, with D tentatively TRBD1 (6 bases). From germline, CDR1 is LNHDA and CDR2 SQIVND (reference sequence). V lost 1 base and J 1 base, leaving 10 bases between the germline ends. The CDR3 spans 15 residues. In DNA, the CDR3 is TGTGCCAGTAGTATAGGAGGACAGCGCCAAGAGACCCAGTACTTC. This gives the protein CASSIGGQRQETQYF.

The genes are TRBV19 and TRBJ1-2, with TRBD1 as a possible D gene (6 bases). The CDR3 totals 14 residues. Germline V gene lookup returns CDR1 LNHDA and CDR2 SQIVND (reference sequence). The ends were cut back, 8 bases at V and 4 bases at J, with 17 bases in the middle. This CDR3 reads CASGPLDRPYGYTF. The CDR3 DNA reads TGTGCCAGTGGCCCCCTAGACAGGCCCTATGGCTACACCTTC.